Listed below are T cell receptor beta chains from one sample, sequenced in a study of blood T cell repertoires in COVID-19. The repertoire was sequenced with immunoSEQ multiplex PCR; TCRdb's copy has only in-frame clones and lacks some. The repertoire holds approximately 460,000 clones, with approximately 89% as singletons. Sequenced material: peripheral blood. Receptors were obtained from a man between 18 and 29 years old with COVID-19, enrolled during active disease. CDR3s include the opening cysteine and the closing phenylalanine or tryptophan. D genes are given only for firm matches. Clone size is not always given. Where it is, it says once, few, many or a class for expanded clones.

d_call	j_call	clone_size	v_call	cdr3_aa	cdr3_nt
.	TRBJ1-6	.	TRBV19	CASSTSGDSPLHF	TGTGCCAGTAGTACATCAGGGGATTCACCCCTCCACTTT
.	TRBJ1-1	.	TRBV2	CASSEASRNTEAFF	TGTGCCAGCAGTGAAGCTTCCAGGAACACTGAAGCTTTCTTT
.	TRBJ1-1	few	TRBV24-1	CATSDPTGILLHMNTEAFF	TGTGCCACCAGTGACCCGACAGGCATTCTGCTACACATGAACACTGAAGCTTTCTTT
TRBD2	TRBJ2-1	.	TRBV11-2	CASSSTSGGAGEQFF	TGTGCCAGCAGCTCCACTAGCGGGGGTGCGGGTGAGCAGTTCTTC
.	TRBJ2-1	.	TRBV2	CASSDSGGNYNEQFF	TGTGCCAGCAGTGATTCAGGAGGGAACTACAATGAGCAGTTCTTC
TRBD2	TRBJ2-3	.	TRBV5-4	CASSLGGASGGSTDTQYF	TGTGCCAGCAGCTTAGGCGGGGCTAGCGGGGGTAGCACAGATACGCAGTATTTT
TRBD2	TRBJ2-3	.	TRBV6-5	CASIRSGGSTDTQYF	TGTGCCAGCATTAGAAGCGGGGGTAGCACAGATACGCAGTATTTT
.	TRBJ1-6	.	TRBV2	CASRGRGENSPLHF	TGTGCCAGCAGAGGTCGGGGGGAAAATTCACCCCTCCACTTT
TRBD2	TRBJ2-2	.	TRBV7-3	CASSRGLAGGNGELFF	TGTGCCAGCAGCCGGGGACTAGCGGGAGGCAACGGGGAGCTGTTTTTT
.	TRBJ2-6	.	TRBV13	CASSFGLNSGANVLTF	TGTGCCAGCAGCTTTGGACTGAACTCTGGGGCCAACGTCCTGACTTTC
TRBD1	TRBJ2-7	once	TRBV6-5	CASGRDSTYEQYF	TGTGCCAGCGGCCGGGACAGTACCTACGAGCAGTACTTC
TRBD2	TRBJ2-7	.	TRBV7-3	CASSTGAGGLHEQYF	TGTGCCAGCAGCACGGGAGCGGGAGGGCTCCACGAGCAGTACTTC
.	TRBJ1-3	few	TRBV4-1	CASSPGHSGNTIYF	TGCGCCAGCAGCCCCGGTCACTCTGGAAACACCATATATTTT
TRBD1	TRBJ1-2	.	TRBV9	CASSVGQGAFSAYGYTF	TGTGCCAGCAGCGTAGGACAGGGGGCGTTCAGTGCCTATGGCTACACCTTC
.	TRBJ2-4	.	TRBV12-2	CASRLAMGPRVLF	TGTGCAAGTCGCTTAGCGATGGGCCCGCGGGTTCTCTTC
.	TRBJ1-6	.	TRBV7-3	CASSLDSFYNSPLHF	TGTGCCAGCAGCTTGGATAGCTTCTATAATTCACCCCTCCACTTT
TRBD2	TRBJ2-5	.	TRBV7-2	CASSRGPTSGEETQYF	TGTGCCAGCAGCCGCGGCCCGACTAGCGGGGAAGAGACCCAGTACTTC
.	TRBJ2-7	.	TRBV12-3/TRBV12-4	CASSPGTPLEQYF	TGTGCCAGCAGTCCGGGTACTCCTCTAGAGCAGTACTTC
TRBD1	TRBJ1-2	.	TRBV7-9	CASSLVEGARGYTF	TGTGCCAGCAGCTTAGTCGAGGGGGCGCGTGGCTACACCTTC
TRBD1	TRBJ2-7	.	TRBV27	CASSYGDRYDEQYF	TGTGCCAGCAGTTATGGGGACAGGTATGACGAGCAGTACTTC
.	TRBJ1-6	.	TRBV7-3	CASSLTGPHSYNSPLHF	TGTGCCAGCAGCTTAACGGGGCCCCACTCCTATAATTCACCCCTCCACTTT
TRBD1	TRBJ1-2	.	TRBV3-1/TRBV3-2	CASSQEGIGGNYGYTF	TGTGCCAGCAGCCAAGAGGGAATAGGGGGCAACTATGGCTACACCTTC
.	TRBJ2-5	.	TRBV7-9	CASSLSRGLQTQYF	TGTGCCAGCAGCTTATCTCGGGGTTTACAGACCCAGTACTTC
.	TRBJ2-7	.	TRBV5-8	CASSRGGALYF	TGTGCCAGCAGCCGAGGGGGGGCGCTGTACTTC
TRBD2	TRBJ2-2	.	TRBV3-1/TRBV3-2	CASSRLAANTGELFF	TGTGCCAGCAGTCGACTAGCGGCGAACACCGGGGAGCTGTTTTTT
.	TRBJ2-1	.	TRBV2	CASRATDEEFF	TGTGCCAGCAGAGCGACAGACGAAGAGTTCTTC
TRBD1	TRBJ2-7	few	TRBV7-6	CASAGTAVYEQYF	TGTGCCAGCGCCGGGACAGCAGTATACGAGCAGTACTTC
.	TRBJ1-1	.	TRBV7-9	CASCGGPAAEAFF	TGTGCCAGCTGCGGGGGACCAGCCGCTGAAGCTTTCTTT
TRBD1	TRBJ2-5	.	TRBV19	CASSQGQGQETQYF	TGTGCCAGTAGTCAAGGACAGGGGCAAGAGACCCAGTACTTC
.	TRBJ1-4	few	TRBV29-1	CSVEVSGNEKLFF	TGCAGCGTTGAAGTATCCGGTAATGAAAAACTGTTTTTT
TRBD1	TRBJ2-6	.	TRBV19	CASRQGEIMSSGANVLTF	TGTGCCAGTCGGCAGGGGGAGATTATGTCCTCTGGGGCCAACGTCCTGACTTTC
.	TRBJ2-6	.	TRBV11-2	CASSSSSGANVLTF	TGTGCCAGCAGCTCTAGTTCCGGGGCCAACGTCCTGACTTTC
TRBD1	TRBJ1-5	few	TRBV6-2/TRBV6-3	CASSYMDRVNQPQHF	TGTGCCAGCAGTTACATGGACAGGGTCAATCAGCCCCAGCATTTT
.	TRBJ2-7	.	TRBV3-1/TRBV3-2	CASSQRGSHHEQYF	TGTGCCAGCAGCCAAAGAGGGAGTCACCACGAGCAGTACTTC
TRBD2	TRBJ2-3	.	TRBV10-2	CASRASAGGFTDTQYF	TGCGCCAGCAGGGCCTCCGCGGGGGGATTCACAGATACGCAGTATTTT
TRBD2	TRBJ2-5	.	TRBV27	CASSSLAEETQYF	TGTGCCAGCAGTTCACTAGCGGAAGAGACCCAGTACTTC
.	TRBJ2-7	.	TRBV23-1	CASSQSGGAVDEQYF	TGCGCCAGCAGTCAATCTGGTGGGGCAGTGGACGAGCAGTACTTC
.	TRBJ2-6	.	TRBV6-5	CASTLRRSGANVLTF	TGTGCCAGCACCCTGAGGAGGTCTGGGGCCAACGTCCTGACTTTC
.	TRBJ2-5	.	TRBV19	CASSATGFVDETQYF	TGTGCCAGTAGTGCTACAGGGTTTGTGGATGAGACCCAGTACTTC
.	TRBJ2-6	.	TRBV7-3	CASSPSSGANVLTF	TGTGCCAGCAGCCCTTCGTCTGGGGCCAACGTCCTGACTTTC
.	TRBJ2-2	.	TRBV30	CAFDRQGGGELFF	TGTGCCTTTGATAGACAGGGAGGCGGGGAGCTGTTTTTT
.	TRBJ1-6	.	TRBV19	CASSIAGLSSPLHF	TGTGCCAGTAGTATTGCGGGGTTATCTTCACCCCTCCACTTT
TRBD2	TRBJ2-5	.	TRBV29-1	CSALAGGGETQYF	TGCAGCGCTCTAGCGGGAGGGGGCGAGACCCAGTACTTC
TRBD2	TRBJ2-5	.	TRBV7-2	CASSLDGGGASPETQYF	TGTGCCAGCAGCTTAGACGGCGGGGGGGCCTCTCCAGAGACCCAGTACTTC
TRBD1	TRBJ1-6	.	TRBV4-1	CASSRLGQGIGSPLHF	TGCGCCAGCAGCCGCCTCGGACAGGGGATCGGTTCACCCCTCCACTTT
.	TRBJ1-5	.	TRBV7-9	CASSSSYQPQHF	TGTGCCAGCAGTTCCTCCTATCAGCCCCAGCATTTT